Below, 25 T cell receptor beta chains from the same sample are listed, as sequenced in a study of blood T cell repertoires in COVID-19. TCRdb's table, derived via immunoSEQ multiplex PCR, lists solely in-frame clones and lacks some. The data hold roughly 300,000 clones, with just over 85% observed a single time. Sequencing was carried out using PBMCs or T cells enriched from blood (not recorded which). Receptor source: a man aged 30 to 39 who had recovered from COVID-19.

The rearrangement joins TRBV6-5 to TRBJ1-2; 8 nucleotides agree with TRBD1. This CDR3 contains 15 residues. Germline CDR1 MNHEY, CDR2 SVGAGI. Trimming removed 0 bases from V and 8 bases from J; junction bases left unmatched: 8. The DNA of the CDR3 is TGTGCCAGCAGTTACTCGTTCTCAGGGGGCCGGGGCTACACCTTC. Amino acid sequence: CASSYSFSGGRGYTF.

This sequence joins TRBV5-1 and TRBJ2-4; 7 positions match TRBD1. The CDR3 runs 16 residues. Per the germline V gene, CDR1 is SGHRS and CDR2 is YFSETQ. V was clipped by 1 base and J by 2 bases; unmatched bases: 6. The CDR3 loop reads CASSLRGDSSKNIQYF. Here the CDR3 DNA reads TGCGCCAGCAGCTTGAGAGGGGACAGTTCCAAAAACATTCAGTACTTC. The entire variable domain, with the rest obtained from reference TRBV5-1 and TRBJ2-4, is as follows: KAGVTQTPRYLIKTRGQQVTLSCSPISGHRSVSWYQQTPGQGLQFLFEYFSETQRNKGNFPGRFSGRQFSNSRSEMNVSTLELGDSALYLCASSLRGDSSKNIQYFGAGTRLSVL.

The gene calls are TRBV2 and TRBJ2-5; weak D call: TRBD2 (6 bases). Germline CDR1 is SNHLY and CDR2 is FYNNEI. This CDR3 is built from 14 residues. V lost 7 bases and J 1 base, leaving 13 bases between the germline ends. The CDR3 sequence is CASTAVGGQETQYF. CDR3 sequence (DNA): TGTGCCAGCACCGCCGTGGGGGGCCAAGAGACCCAGTACTTC.

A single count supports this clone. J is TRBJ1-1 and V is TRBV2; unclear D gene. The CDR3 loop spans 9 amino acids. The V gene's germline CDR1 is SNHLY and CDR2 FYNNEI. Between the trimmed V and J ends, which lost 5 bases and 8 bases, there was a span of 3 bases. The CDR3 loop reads CASSSEAFF. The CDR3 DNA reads TGTGCCAGCAGTTCGGAAGCTTTCTTT. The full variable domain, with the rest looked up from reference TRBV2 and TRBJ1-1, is EPEVTQTPSHQVTQMGQEVILRCVPISNHLYFYWYRQILGQKVEFLVSFYNNEISEKSEIFDDQFSVERPDGSNFTLKIRSTKLEDSAMYFCASSSEAFFGQGTRLTVV.

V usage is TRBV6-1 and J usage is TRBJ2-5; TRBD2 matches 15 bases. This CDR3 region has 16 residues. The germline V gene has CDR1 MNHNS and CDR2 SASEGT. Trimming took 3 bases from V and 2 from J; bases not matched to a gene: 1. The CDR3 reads CASSDGLAGGQETQYF. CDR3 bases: TGTGCCAGCAGTGACGGACTAGCGGGGGGGCAAGAGACCCAGTACTTC.

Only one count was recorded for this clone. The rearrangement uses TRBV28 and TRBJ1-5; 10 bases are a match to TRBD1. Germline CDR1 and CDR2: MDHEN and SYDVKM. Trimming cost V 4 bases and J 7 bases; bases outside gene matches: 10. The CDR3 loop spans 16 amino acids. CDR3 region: CASSSTGTGVWQPQHF. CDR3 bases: TGTGCCAGCAGTTCAACCGGGACAGGGGTATGGCAGCCCCAGCATTTT.

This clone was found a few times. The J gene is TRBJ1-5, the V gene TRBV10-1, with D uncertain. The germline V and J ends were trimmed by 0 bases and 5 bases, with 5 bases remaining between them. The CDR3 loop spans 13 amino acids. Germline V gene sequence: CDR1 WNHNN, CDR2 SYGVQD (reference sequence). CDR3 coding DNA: TGCGCCAGCAGTGAGTCGAGTCATCAGCCCCAGCATTTT. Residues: CASSESSHQPQHF.

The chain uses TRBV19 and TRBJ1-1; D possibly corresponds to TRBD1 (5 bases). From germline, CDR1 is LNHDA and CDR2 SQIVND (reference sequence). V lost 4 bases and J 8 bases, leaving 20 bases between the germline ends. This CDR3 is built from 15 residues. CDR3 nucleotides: TGTGCCAGTAGTACCGGGGGACTCCACATAGTGGAAGCTTTCTTT. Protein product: CASSTGGLHIVEAFF.

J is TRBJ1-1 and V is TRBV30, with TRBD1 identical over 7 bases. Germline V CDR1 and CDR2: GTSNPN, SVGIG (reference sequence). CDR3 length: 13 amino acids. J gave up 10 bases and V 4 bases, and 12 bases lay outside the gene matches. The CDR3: CAWTPEGAVGAFF. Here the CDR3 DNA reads TGTGCCTGGACACCCGAGGGGGCAGTTGGAGCTTTCTTT.

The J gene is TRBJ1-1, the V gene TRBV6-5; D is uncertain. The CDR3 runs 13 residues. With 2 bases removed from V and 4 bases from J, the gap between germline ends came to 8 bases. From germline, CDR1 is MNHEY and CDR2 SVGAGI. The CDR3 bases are TGTGCCAGCAGTTACGTAGAAAGCACTGAAGCTTTCTTT. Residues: CASSYVESTEAFF.

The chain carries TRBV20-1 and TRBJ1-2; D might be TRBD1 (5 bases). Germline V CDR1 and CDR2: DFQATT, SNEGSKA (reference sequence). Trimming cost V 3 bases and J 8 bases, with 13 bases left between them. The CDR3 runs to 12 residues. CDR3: CSASVQGRGYTF. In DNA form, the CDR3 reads TGCAGTGCTAGTGTCCAGGGTCGGGGCTACACCTTC.

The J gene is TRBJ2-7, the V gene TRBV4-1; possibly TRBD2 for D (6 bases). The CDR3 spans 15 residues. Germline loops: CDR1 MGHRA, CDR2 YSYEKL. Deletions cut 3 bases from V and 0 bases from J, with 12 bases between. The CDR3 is CASSQEPGDSYEQYF. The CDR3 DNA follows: TGCGCCAGCAGCCAGGAACCGGGGGACTCCTACGAGCAGTACTTC.

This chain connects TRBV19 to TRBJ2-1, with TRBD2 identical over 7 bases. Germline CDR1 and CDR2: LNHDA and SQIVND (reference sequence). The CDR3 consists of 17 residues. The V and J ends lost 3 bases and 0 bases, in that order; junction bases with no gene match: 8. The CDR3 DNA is TGTGCCAGTAGTATCTTCTATATAGCGGGCTCCTACAATGAGCAGTTCTTC. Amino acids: CASSIFYIAGSYNEQFF.

The CDR3 DNA is TGTGCCAGCAGTACCCAAGCGGGGAACACCGGGGAGCTGTTTTTT. Its translation is CASSTQAGNTGELFF. This sequence joins TRBV28 and TRBJ2-2, with D possibly being TRBD2 (6 bases). The germline V and J ends were trimmed by 5 bases and 1 base, with 11 bases remaining between them. This CDR3 region has 15 residues. Germline loops: CDR1 MDHEN, CDR2 SYDVKM.

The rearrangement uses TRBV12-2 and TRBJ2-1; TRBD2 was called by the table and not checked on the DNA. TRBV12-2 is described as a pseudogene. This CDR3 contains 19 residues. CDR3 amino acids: CASRLVHPGLAGEVNEQFF. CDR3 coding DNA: TGTGCAAGTCGCTTAGTGCACCCGGGACTAGCGGGAGAAGTGAATGAGCAGTTCTTC.

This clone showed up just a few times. The CDR3 sequence is CASRHDPQVPGSPLHF. DNA of the CDR3: TGCGCCAGCAGGCATGATCCTCAGGTTCCCGGTTCACCCCTCCACTTT. J is TRBJ1-6 and V is TRBV5-1; unclear D gene. CDR1 is SGHRS and CDR2 is YFSETQ in the germline V gene. The CDR3 extends over 16 amino acids. Trimming cost V 5 bases and J 9 bases, with 21 bases left between them.

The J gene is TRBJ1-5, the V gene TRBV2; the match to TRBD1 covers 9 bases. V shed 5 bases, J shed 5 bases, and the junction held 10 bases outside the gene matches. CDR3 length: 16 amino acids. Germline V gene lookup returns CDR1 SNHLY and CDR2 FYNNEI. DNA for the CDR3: TGTGCCAGCAGTTCGCGGACAGGGGTCGTGGATCAGCCCCAGCATTTT. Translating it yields CASSSRTGVVDQPQHF. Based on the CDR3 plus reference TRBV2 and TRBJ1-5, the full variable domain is EPEVTQTPSHQVTQMGQEVILRCVPISNHLYFYWYRQILGQKVEFLVSFYNNEISEKSEIFDDQFSVERPDGSNFTLKIRSTKLEDSAMYFCASSSRTGVVDQPQHFGDGTRLSIL.

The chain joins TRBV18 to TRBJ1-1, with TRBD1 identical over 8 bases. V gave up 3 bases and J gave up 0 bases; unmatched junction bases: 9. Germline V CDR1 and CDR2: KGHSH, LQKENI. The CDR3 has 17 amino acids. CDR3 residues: CASSPLGTGGVNTEAFF. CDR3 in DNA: TGTGCCAGCTCACCCCTGGGGACAGGCGGGGTGAACACTGAAGCTTTCTTT.

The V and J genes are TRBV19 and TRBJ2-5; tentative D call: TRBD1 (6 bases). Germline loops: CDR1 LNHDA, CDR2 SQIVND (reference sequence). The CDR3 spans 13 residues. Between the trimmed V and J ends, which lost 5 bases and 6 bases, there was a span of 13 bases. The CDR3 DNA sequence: TGTGCCAGTAGTCTTCGGACAGTTCAGACCCAGTACTTC. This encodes CASSLRTVQTQYF.

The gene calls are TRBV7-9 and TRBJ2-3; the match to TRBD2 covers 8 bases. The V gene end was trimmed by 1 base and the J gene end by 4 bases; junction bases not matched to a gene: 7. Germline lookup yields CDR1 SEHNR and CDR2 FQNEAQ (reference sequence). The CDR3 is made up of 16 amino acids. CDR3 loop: CASSLVSGGASDTQYF. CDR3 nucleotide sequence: TGTGCCAGCAGCTTAGTAAGCGGGGGCGCGTCAGATACGCAGTATTTT.

CDR3 loop: CASSQDSWGQNEKLFF. The CDR3 coding sequence is TGCGCCAGCAGCCAAGATTCTTGGGGACAGAATGAAAAACTGTTTTTT. The chain recombines TRBV4-1 with TRBJ1-4; 7 bases align to TRBD1. Germline V CDR1 and CDR2: MGHRA, YSYEKL. There are 16 residues in the CDR3. V lost 0 bases, J lost 5 bases, and 6 bases stayed unmatched.

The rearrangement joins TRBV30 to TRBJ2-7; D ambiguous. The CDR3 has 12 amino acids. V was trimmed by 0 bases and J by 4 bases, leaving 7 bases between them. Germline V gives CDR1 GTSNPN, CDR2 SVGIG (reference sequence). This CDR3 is CAWSVGKYEQYF. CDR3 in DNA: TGTGCCTGGAGTGTTGGCAAGTACGAGCAGTACTTC.

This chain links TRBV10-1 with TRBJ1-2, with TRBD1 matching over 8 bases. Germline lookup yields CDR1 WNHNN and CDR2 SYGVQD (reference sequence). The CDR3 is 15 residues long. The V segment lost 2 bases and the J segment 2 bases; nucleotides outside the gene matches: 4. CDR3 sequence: CASSEGQGANYGYTF. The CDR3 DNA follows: TGCGCCAGCAGTGAGGGGCAGGGGGCAAACTATGGCTACACCTTC.

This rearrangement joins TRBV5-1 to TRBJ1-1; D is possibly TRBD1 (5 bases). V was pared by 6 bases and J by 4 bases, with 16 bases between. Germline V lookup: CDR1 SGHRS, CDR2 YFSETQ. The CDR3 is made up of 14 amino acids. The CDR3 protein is CASIQGLQGTEAFF. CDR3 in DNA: TGCGCCAGCATTCAGGGCCTCCAGGGCACTGAAGCTTTCTTT. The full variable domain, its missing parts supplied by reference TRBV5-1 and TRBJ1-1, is KAGVTQTPRYLIKTRGQQVTLSCSPISGHRSVSWYQQTPGQGLQFLFEYFSETQRNKGNFPGRFSGRQFSNSRSEMNVSTLELGDSALYLCASIQGLQGTEAFFGQGTRLTVV.

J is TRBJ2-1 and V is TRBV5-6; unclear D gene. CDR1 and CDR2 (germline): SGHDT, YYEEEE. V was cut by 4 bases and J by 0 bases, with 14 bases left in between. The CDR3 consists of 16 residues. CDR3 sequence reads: CASSPPSSSSYNEQFF. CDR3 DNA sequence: TGTGCCAGCAGCCCCCCCTCCTCTAGCTCCTACAATGAGCAGTTCTTC.